What follows is one T cell receptor beta chain and its context. The antigen this receptor binds is unknown. Base qualities are not at hand, and no much larger clone is one base apart. As encoded in the germline V gene (reference sequence), CDR1 is SGHNT while CDR2 is YYREEE. V is pared back by 0 bases and J by 4 bases, with 11 bases lying between the germline termini. CDR3 length: 14 amino acids, cysteine to phenylalanine. CDR3 DNA is the only sequence kept; it has 42 bases, read in frame from the first base. This entry comes from a study of cytomegalovirus exposure and HLA in healthy donors (dated by TCRdb to the late 2010s). The study in broad terms: A later analysis indicated that the 110 or so validation repertoires were generated on the platform also employed for the 700 or so repertoires of the first cohort. A separate validation cohort of about 110 different subjects was used in addition to the roughly 640-subject first cohort. The study was designed to test whether signatures of past pathogen exposure could be identified by cataloging public T cell receptors. To predict cytomegalovirus infection status, the study combined high-throughput TCR immunosequencing, statistical association of individual TCRs with disease status, and machine learning.

Library preparation used the immunoSEQ multiplex PCR assay. The authors processed their data as follows. A statistical classification framework was developed to diagnose cytomegalovirus status using the catalog of TCR beta chain sequences. What TCRdb holds here is the immuneACCESS table cut down to in-frame rearrangements. Part of the clones is not present; checked against another copy, under half of the missing clones reflect an unresolved V gene, and the others are unexplained. V, J and clone size are taken as reported in that table, and D and trimming were inferred from the DNA itself. The sample yields around 45,000 clones; 92% were counted once. The ten largest clones represent more than 4.5% of the sample. The paper as a whole reports these results and caveats: The classifier was reported to diagnose cytomegalovirus status with high specificity and sensitivity in both the original cohort and the validation cohort. Of the cluster scores, about 94% were above 0 in a later analysis, which found that TCRs clustered in the first cohort also tended to co-occur in the 90 to 150 validation repertoires. According to the authors, the approach could potentially be generalized to other disease states and immunological phenotypes. In vitro tests confirmed that a few of the cytomegalovirus-associated TCR beta chains recognize cytomegalovirus antigens. In the study, approximately 160 TCR beta chains were listed as associated with cytomegalovirus. Most TCR sequences were seen in very few donors, while some public TCRs were found in many individuals. A later analysis lacked HLA typing for the validation cohort, so it scored co-occurrence in that cohort across all 120 repertoires.

The donors belonged to the validation cohort of 90 to 150 subjects, which was separate from the roughly 700-subject first cohort. The chain links TRBV5-4 with TRBJ2-7; matching of 6 bases hints at TRBD1 as the D gene. The sequenced sample consisted of PBMCs. The clonotype comes from a man aged 18 to 30 in good health and CMV-seronegative. The bases read TGTGCCAGCAGCTTGGAGAGGGGGTTTTACGAGCAGTACTTC. Its translation reads: CASSLERGFYEQYF.